A single sample is the source of the 7 T cell receptor beta chains below, sequenced in a study of blood T cells in healthy people across ages. Through a sample-barcoded 5' primer and a J-beta primer mix, a second PCR was run for roughly 7 to 12 cycles. TCRdb reanalysed the 5' RACE reads using MiXCR and keeps one entry per CDR3 protein. Here the sample spans 700,000 to 900,000 distinct CDR3 sequences, about 53% being singletons. Specimen: blood. These receptors were taken from a man at least 80 years old in good health.

J is TRBJ2-5 and V is TRBV18, with 8 nucleotides matching TRBD2. The CDR3 extends over 15 amino acids. The V segment lost 6 bases and the J segment 2 bases; nucleotides outside the gene matches: 8. From germline, CDR1 is KGHSH and CDR2 LQKENI. CDR3 in amino acids: CASSLSGRKQETQYF. The CDR3 DNA is TGTGCCAGCTCCCTCAGCGGGAGAAAACAAGAGACCCAGTACTTC. Filled out from reference TRBV18 and TRBJ2-5, the complete variable domain reads NAGVMQNPRHLVRRRGQEARLRCSPMKGHSHVYWYRQLPEEGLKFMVYLQKENIIDESGMPKERFSAEFPKEGPSILRIQQVVRGDSAAYFCASSLSGRKQETQYFGPGTRLLVL.

J is TRBJ2-1 and V is TRBV6-6, with D possibly TRBD2 on 5 matching bases. CDR1 is MNHNY, CDR2 SVGAGI, per germline (reference sequence). This CDR3 has 14 residues. The germline V and J ends were trimmed by 6 bases and 5 bases, with 14 bases remaining between them. The CDR3: CASSLASHNNEQFF. The CDR3 DNA sequence: TGTGCCAGCAGCCTAGCTTCCCATAACAATGAGCAGTTCTTC.

The chain combines TRBV9 with TRBJ2-1, with 15 bases identical to TRBD2. Germline V CDR1 and CDR2: SGDLS, YYNGEE. The CDR3 spans 18 residues. Trimming removed 4 bases from V and 6 bases from J; junction bases left unmatched: 11. This CDR3 is CASSLRTSGRAKVNEQFF. CDR3 nucleotides: TGTGCCAGCAGCCTCCGGACTAGCGGGAGGGCCAAAGTCAATGAGCAGTTCTTC.

This sequence joins TRBV12-3 or TRBV12-4 and TRBJ1-2, with a possible D match to TRBD1 (6 bases). Trimming removed 5 bases at V and 3 bases at J, with 13 bases between. This CDR3 is built from 14 residues. This chain's CDR3 is CASSTFRGYYGYTF. DNA of the CDR3: TGTGCCAGCAGTACATTCAGGGGATACTATGGCTACACCTTC.

The chain employs TRBV12-3 or TRBV12-4 and TRBJ2-3; 12 bases are shared with TRBD1. Trimming cost V 5 bases and J 1 base; bases outside gene matches: 4. This CDR3 spans 16 amino acids. The CDR3 DNA is TGTGCCAGCAGTCCCCGGGACAGGGGGCGCACAGATACGCAGTATTTT. Its translation is CASSPRDRGRTDTQYF.

This clonotype showed up just a few times. V and J are TRBV28 and TRBJ2-4, with TRBD1 matching over 9 bases. Germline lookup yields CDR1 MDHEN and CDR2 SYDVKM. The ends lost 2 bases at V and 7 bases at J; junction bases unmatched: 6. The CDR3 is 15 residues long. The CDR3 DNA follows: TGTGCCAGCAGTTTAACCGGGACAGGGTTGAACATTCAGTACTTC. Amino acids: CASSLTGTGLNIQYF. Full variable domain (rest looked up from reference TRBV28 and TRBJ2-4): DVKVTQSSRYLVKRTGEKVFLECVQDMDHENMFWYRQDPGLGLRLIYFSYDVKMKEKGDIPEGYSVSREKKERFSLILESASTNQTSMYLCASSLTGTGLNIQYFGAGTRLSVL.

The chain is built from TRBV20-1 and TRBJ2-4, with 8 nucleotides matching TRBD2. The CDR3 is 14 amino acids. Unmatched junction bases numbered 13, after V lost 6 bases and J lost 9 bases. Per the germline V gene, CDR1 is DFQATT and CDR2 is SNEGSKA (reference sequence). The CDR3 spells CSAPSGLDYVIQYF. In nucleotides, the CDR3 is TGCAGTGCCCCTAGCGGGCTAGACTATGTCATTCAGTACTTC.